This T cell receptor beta chain was profiled in a study of regulatory T cells in long-lasting Graves disease (dated by TCRdb to 2020 to 2023). The study in broad terms: In the newly diagnosed Graves' disease group, patients had been taking antithyroid drugs for less than 3 months. The study was conducted in China and was registered as a clinical trial. Persistent Graves' disease patients were compared with newly diagnosed Graves' disease patients by peripheral blood TCR sequencing and RNA sequencing. A total of about 33 samples underwent TCR sequencing, from about 13 patients with persistent Graves' disease and approximately 20 patients with newly diagnosed Graves' disease. What the research found in general, with its limitations: Peripheral blood alone was examined, since thyroid tissue, which constituted the primary lesion, could not be accessed. Patients with persistent disease shared more public clonotypes (over 2,500) than newly diagnosed patients did (roughly 970). TRBV28, TRBJ1-2 and TRBJ2-5 were preferentially used in persistent disease, while TRBV20-1 and TRBJ2-1 were favored in newly diagnosed disease. Sequencing and analysis were restricted to the TCR beta chain. Persistent Graves' disease patients showed lower TCR Shannon entropy and fewer highly expanded clones than newly diagnosed patients, suggesting clonal expansion. The authors acknowledged the small sample size as a limitation that may reduce accuracy.

Library preparation employed multiplex PCR. Sequencing was performed on an Illumina HiSeq 4000. To build TCR beta libraries, CDR3 regions were amplified by Arm-PCR using iRepertoire HTBI primers. Before sequencing, the PCR products underwent gel purification. As for how the authors treated the data: Gene usage analysis of CDR3 amino acid clonotypes relied on the approximately 62 TRBV and 15 or so TRBJ segments identified across samples. COPE and FqMerger were used to merge the filtered high-quality paired reads into contigs. BLAST was used to align contigs to IMGT TRBV, TRBD and TRBJ reference genes, and CDR3 was defined according to IMGT. Any clonotype with a frequency above 0.1% was counted as a highly expanded clone. Shannon entropy was used to measure repertoire diversity, and the Gini coefficient was used to measure V-J evenness. A clonotype found in more than one individual was treated as public. TCRdb handled the public reads itself, with Q25 trimming in fastp and clone calling in MiXCR, and kept productive beta chains. Duplicate CDR3 protein sequences are folded into a single record with the most common DNA and genes. TCRdb, not the original authors, processed these V and J calls. The sample table shows 200,000 to 250,000 distinct CDR3 sequences, and 15% to 20% are seen once. The ten biggest clones cover 12% of the sample.

Read against the paper, the sample's time point label means: newly diagnosed GD, antithyroid drugs for less than 3 months. For both TCR sequencing and RNA sequencing, RNA was extracted from PBMCs using TRIzol. The diagnosis of Graves' disease was made according to American Thyroid Association guidelines. Recruitment of patients was carried out at an endocrinology department in Xi'an, China. Each patient gave 7 to 9.5 milliliters of peripheral blood, collected in an EDTA anticoagulant tube. Ficoll Paque Plus density gradient separation was used to isolate PBMCs, and no further T cell sorting was performed. An Agilent 2100 Bioanalyzer and agarose gel were used to check RNA quality, while a NanoDrop 2000 measured RNA concentration. From the germline V gene (reference sequence), CDR1 is MNHEY and CDR2 is SMNVEV. The junction carries 7 bases between V and J, which are trimmed by 2 bases and 5 bases respectively. The CDR3 numbers 14 residues from cysteine through phenylalanine. This entry keeps only the CDR3 DNA: 42 bases, framed from base 1.

Details on this clonotype: The antigen it recognizes is unknown. One base away there is no much larger clone; base qualities are not given.

These data were also filed under a second study, of T cells in Graves' hyperthyroidism and ophthalmopathy. In that second paper, the authors write: A patient counted as having stable Graves' hyperthyroidism if no progression to ophthalmopathy occurred over 18 months of follow-up. Hyperthyroidism patients were newly diagnosed, with disease duration under 2 months, and aged 18 to 65 years. Exclusion was applied to patients with uncontrolled infections, other autoimmune diseases, pregnancy or lactation. Clinical symptoms, serum thyroxine and TRAb, thyroid ultrasound, and orbital computed tomography formed the basis for the diagnoses. The TCR CDR3 was subjected to a first round of RT-PCR using the HTBI primer set and the Qiagen OneStep RT-PCR kit. Most expanded thyroid clonotypes (frequency above 0.001) were also detected in blood, suggesting blood repertoires may reflect thyroid immune responses. A 13 V-J signature model separated ophthalmopathy from stable hyperthyroidism, with approximately 86% sensitivity and 81.08% specificity in cross-validation and 80%/75% in testing. In validation, progression to ophthalmopathy was predicted by the model with roughly 69% sensitivity and about 72% specificity, a median of roughly six months before onset. To identify distinguishing TCR V-J signatures, a discovery cohort of around 100 patients was used, comprising some 43 with Graves' ophthalmopathy and approximately 58 with stable Graves' hyperthyroidism. An independent validation cohort of around 20 hyperthyroidism patients and more than 15 patients who later progressed to ophthalmopathy tested prospective prediction of ophthalmopathy. The approximately 90 discovery patients were randomly split 7:3 into training and test sets. In addition, the study compared T-cell repertoires in thyroid tissue and in blood from several Graves' hyperthyroidism patients. After sampling, hyperthyroidism patients received methimazole starting at 30 mg daily, and ophthalmopathy patients received high-dose intravenous methylprednisolone. The libraries were constructed in a second round of multiplex PCR and then size-selected and purified. Paired-end sequencing of the libraries was performed with 100 bp reads on an Illumina HiSeq2000. SOAPnuke was used to process the raw data, throwing out any read that contained adapters or uncalled bases, had a mean Phred below 15, or lacked an exact constant-primer or identifier match. COPE v1.2.5 was used to merge the high-quality paired reads, and each unique nucleotide sequence was defined as a clonotype. MiTCR v1.1 was used to align the clonotypes against IMGT TRBV, TRBD and TRBJ reference segments. The analysis included only V-J combinations with a frequency above 0.0001, which together covered 99% to 99.2% of the repertoires. The TCS score was defined as the ratio of F50 (clonal expansion) to E x V (chaos), calculated using BLOSUM62-based TCRdist between CDR3 peptides within each V-J. Welch's t-statistics and random forest reduced just over 500 V-J features to 10 to 15, which were used in a naive Bayes classifier (R e1071). Sample size was not statistically predetermined, and blinding of investigators to group allocation was not performed. TCR Vbeta CDR3 sequencing of 130 to 150 peripheral blood samples (about 45 ophthalmopathy, over 70 hyperthyroidism and some 17 progressor patients) is reported in the paper.

In this chain, TRBV27 is recombined with TRBJ1-6; there is no confident call for the D gene. The receptor's source is a woman in her twenties or thirties with Graves disease. Donor details come from another sample of the same person, matched by shared clones. Sequences were derived from peripheral blood mononuclear cells (PBMCs), sampled at new diagnosis, from a patient treated with antithyroid drugs. The CDR3 loop reads CASSLQDHNSPLHF. The nucleotide sequence is TGTGCCAGCAGTTTACAGGACCATAATTCACCCCTCCACTTT.